These T cell receptor beta chains were read from a single sample in a study of T cells in Graves' hyperthyroidism and ophthalmopathy. One entry per CDR3 protein results from TCRdb running MiXCR on the multiplex PCR reads. Of hundreds of thousands of distinct CDR3 sequences in the sample, 13% to 15% were seen once. Sequenced sample: blood. The receptors stem from a woman in her sixties with Graves' ophthalmopathy. Both conserved end residues are part of each CDR3. Each record gives: CDR3 length, J gene, clone size, D gene, V gene, CDR3 protein, CDR3 DNA. The D gene is left open where the match is weak. Clone size is stated in some rows and not others, as once, few, many or a class when expanded.

>13|TRBJ2-1|-|TRBD1|TRBV19
CASGLSGGSEQFF
TGTGCCAGTGGGCTTTCAGGGGGCAGTGAGCAGTTCTTC
>15|TRBJ2-1|-|-|TRBV9
CASSVASGAYNEQFF
TGTGCCAGCAGCGTAGCAAGCGGTGCCTACAATGAGCAGTTCTTC
>16|TRBJ2-2|many|-|TRBV11-2
CASSFEGHRYTGELFF
TGTGCCAGCAGCTTCGAGGGACACCGATACACCGGGGAGCTGTTTTTT
>14|TRBJ2-2|many|-|TRBV5-1
CASSLEAVVGELFF
TGCGCCAGCAGCTTGGAAGCGGTTGTCGGGGAGCTGTTTTTT
>14|TRBJ1-5|-|TRBD1|TRBV6-1
CASSGTGYNQPQHF
TGTGCCAGCAGTGGGACAGGGTACAATCAGCCCCAGCATTTT
>13|TRBJ2-1|-|-|TRBV28
CASSYLEGREQFF
TGTGCCAGCAGTTACTTGGAGGGCCGTGAGCAGTTCTTC
>11|TRBJ2-3|few|-|TRBV30
CAWGTLDTQYF
TGTGCCTGGGGTACTCTGGATACGCAGTATTTT
>13|TRBJ2-7|few|TRBD2|TRBV20-1
CSAIAGVSYEQYF
TGCAGTGCTATAGCGGGGGTCTCCTACGAGCAGTACTTC
>12|TRBJ1-1|many|-|TRBV12-5
CASGPTKAQAFF
TGTGCTAGTGGCCCTACCAAGGCTCAAGCTTTCTTT
>15|TRBJ2-6|few|-|TRBV7-2
CASSLSGTGANVLTF
TGTGCCAGCAGCTTATCGGGCACTGGGGCCAACGTCCTGACTTTC
>14|TRBJ2-1|few|-|TRBV19
CASARGGAYNEQFF
TGTGCCAGCGCGAGGGGGGGAGCCTACAATGAGCAGTTCTTC
>14|TRBJ2-7|many|-|TRBV11-2
CASSPLAVMREQYF
TGTGCCAGCAGCCCTTTGGCGGTAATGAGGGAGCAGTACTTC
>15|TRBJ1-1|many|-|TRBV28
CASSLWGGRATEAFF
TGTGCCAGCAGTTTATGGGGGGGGCGCGCCACTGAAGCTTTCTTT